This T cell receptor (beta chain) was sequenced during a study of radiotherapy plus CTLA-4 blockade in lung cancer (dated by TCRdb to between 2017 and 2018). For the wider study: Objective responses occurred in roughly a sixth of enrolled patients, and roughly 30% achieved disease control.

Study-wide findings and limitations: TCR clones derived from tumors expanded in peripheral blood after treatment with radiotherapy and ipilimumab. The strongest predictors of response were reported to be early dynamic shifts in blood T cell clones along with a rise in serum interferon-beta following radiation.

Focal radiation therapy combined with CTLA-4 blockade (ipilimumab) was tested in patients with chemo-refractory metastatic non-small-cell lung cancer. As for this clone: The target of this receptor is not known. Base qualities were left out, and no much larger clone turns up one base away.

Library prep was done by the immunoSEQ multiplex PCR assay. TCRdb carries this immuneACCESS record with in-frame sequences only. Its versions omit some clonotypes, under half of them owing to an unresolved V gene in the studies checked, with the rest unexplained. Present in this sample are roughly 68,000 clones, more than 75% of which were seen just once. Roughly 7% of the sample is held by the ten biggest clonotypes. This clonotype originated in a human donor with non-small cell lung cancer who had a complete response to radiotherapy plus ipilimumab. Material: peripheral blood, obtained from a patient treated with radiotherapy plus ipilimumab.

In nucleotide form, the sequence is TGTGCCAGCAGCACCGCGGGGGGGAGGACGGATGAAGCTTTCTTT. This encodes CASSTAGGRTDEAFF. The V and J genes are TRBV9 and TRBJ1-1, with TRBD1 as a weak D call on 5 bases. The CDR3 runs 15 amino acids, cysteine and phenylalanine included. The only DNA kept is the CDR3, 45 bases in frame from the first base. Based on the germline V gene, the CDR1 and CDR2 sequences are SGDLS and YYNGEE. V and J are truncated by 4 bases and 7 bases respectively, leaving an intervening sequence of 20 bases. Outside the CDR3, residues come from the reference TRBV9 and TRBJ1-1 proteins, so the full variable domain is: DSGVTQTPKHLITATGQRVTLRCSPRSGDLSVYWYQQSLDQGLQFLIQYYNGEERAKGNILERFSAQQFPDLHSELNLSSLELGDSALYFCASSTAGGRTDEAFFGQGTRLTVV.